This entry concerns a single TCR beta chain. Its antigen is still unknown. The junction departs from the called germline gene at one end, perhaps through a read error. Library construction relied on PCR. DNA from cultured CD4+ T cells underwent TCR sequencing with the Oncomine TCR Beta short-read assay at the Johns Hopkins FTIC core. The QIAamp micro DNA kit was used to extract genomic DNA from the cultured CD4+ T cells. Oncomine TCR Beta libraries from cultured CD4+ T cells were pooled with unique dual indexes and sequenced on an Illumina iSeq 100. Processing in the source paper ran as follows. Non-productive sequences were filtered out, and CDR3s that did not start with C, did not end with F or W, or were shorter than 7 amino acids were discarded. The MANAFEST web application identified antigen-specific clonotypes by comparing peptide-stimulated wells against reference wells and other culture wells. For a clone to be called positive, the clone needed an FDR below 0.05, an odds ratio above 5, and a productive frequency above 0.1% in at least two of three replicate wells. Clonotypes that were significantly expanded in both SARS-CoV-2 spike wells and at least one common cold coronavirus spike condition were defined as cross-reactive. Levenshtein distances (stringdist) and unrooted phylogenetic trees (ape) in R version 3.6.1 were used to assess CDR3 homology. The public reads were quality trimmed at Q25 with fastp and then assembled into clones with MiXCR by TCRdb, keeping productive beta chains. Here each entry gathers all rows of one CDR3 protein and keeps the most common genes and DNA. The V and J calls come from TCRdb's annotation, not from the publication. The sample includes about 20,000 distinct CDR3 sequences, with roughly 38% observed a single time. 2.5% to 3% of the sample is held by the ten biggest clonotypes.

In light of the paper, this sample's time point label describes: late sampling 161 to 241 days after vaccination in a few convalescent patients. Reading the label with the study, this specimen's treatment or condition is: roughly 10-day PBMC culture with coronavirus spike peptide pools or control peptides (ViraFEST assay). The ViraFEST assay, used in the study, expanded antigen-specific T cells with peptide pools and then identified the expanded clonotypes through TCR sequencing. Positive SARS-CoV-2 PCR tests in the convalescent patients dated from March to December 2020, before Alpha, Beta and Delta variants emerged in the United States. Each well held 2 million or so PBMCs cultured in IMDM containing approximately 5% human AB serum and approximately 9.1 IU/ml IL-2, with 8 to 10 ug/ml peptide pools added. On days 3 and 7, half of the culture medium was replaced with fresh IL-2-containing medium. After around 11 days of culture, CD4+ T cells were isolated by negative selection using the EasySep CD4+ T cell isolation kit. Ficoll-Paque Plus gradient centrifugation was used to isolate PBMCs from whole blood, and the isolated PBMCs were then either used fresh or cryopreserved at -140C. Each culture condition was generally run in triplicate wells.

The CDR3 contains 12 residues, cysteine and phenylalanine counted. CDR3 DNA is the only sequence kept; it has 36 bases, read in frame from the first base. Via the germline V gene, CDR1 is SGHRS and CDR2 YFSETQ. The sample originates from a study of vaccination and CD4 T cells after COVID-19 (dated 2022 in TCRdb). In the study overall: Convalescent patients had a positive SARS-CoV-2 result on nasal swab PCR, and of these patients, several had mild disease and one had severe disease. Post-COVID blood samples from convalescent patients were collected a median of 101 days after diagnosis, with a range of roughly 35 to 161 days. The convalescent cohort comprised six males and four females, including two Hispanic individuals, seven Caucasians, two Asians and one multiracial person. Participants received two doses of either the Pfizer-BioNTech BNT162b2 vaccine (n=8) or the Moderna mRNA-1273 vaccine (n=2). In nine to eleven COVID-19 convalescent patients and 4 infection-naive healthy vaccine recipients, researchers compared the spike-specific CD4+ TCR repertoire from before mRNA vaccination with the repertoire from after. Post-vaccine blood samples were collected a median of 72 days after the second vaccine dose, ranging from about 14 to 241 days. Three convalescent patients gave samples both early after vaccination (day 14) and late after vaccination (days 161 to 241). In control cultures, a CEFX viral epitope pool was used as positive control, an HIV-1 Nef peptide pool was used as negative control, or no peptide was added. For stimulating the cultures, overlapping spike peptide pools were used, derived from SARS-CoV-2 as well as from the common cold coronaviruses HCoV-NL63, HCoV-OC43 and HCoV-229E. Findings and caveats that apply to the study as a whole: Relatively few convalescent patients were included in the study, and early timepoints after natural infection were not analyzed. In convalescent patients, a median around 90% of post-vaccine SARS-CoV-2-reactive clones were detected only after vaccination, suggesting vaccine-specific priming. The median number of SARS-CoV-2-reactive clonotypes rose from roughly 20 after infection to 38 after vaccination, but the change was not significant. Of the vaccine-specific clones found in convalescent patients, nearly all (304 of 307) were mono-reactive for SARS-CoV-2 spike instead of being cross-reactive with common cold coronaviruses.

The TCR sequence derives from a human donor who had recovered from COVID-19. The sequencing used CD4+ T cells from blood, cultured in vitro, collected about 7 months after SARS-CoV-2 vaccination. Recombination joined TRBV5-1 with TRBJ2-5, with the D gene not confidently named. The DNA is as follows: TGCGCCAGCAGATTGGATCAAGAGACCCAGTACTTC. It encodes CASRLDQETQYF.